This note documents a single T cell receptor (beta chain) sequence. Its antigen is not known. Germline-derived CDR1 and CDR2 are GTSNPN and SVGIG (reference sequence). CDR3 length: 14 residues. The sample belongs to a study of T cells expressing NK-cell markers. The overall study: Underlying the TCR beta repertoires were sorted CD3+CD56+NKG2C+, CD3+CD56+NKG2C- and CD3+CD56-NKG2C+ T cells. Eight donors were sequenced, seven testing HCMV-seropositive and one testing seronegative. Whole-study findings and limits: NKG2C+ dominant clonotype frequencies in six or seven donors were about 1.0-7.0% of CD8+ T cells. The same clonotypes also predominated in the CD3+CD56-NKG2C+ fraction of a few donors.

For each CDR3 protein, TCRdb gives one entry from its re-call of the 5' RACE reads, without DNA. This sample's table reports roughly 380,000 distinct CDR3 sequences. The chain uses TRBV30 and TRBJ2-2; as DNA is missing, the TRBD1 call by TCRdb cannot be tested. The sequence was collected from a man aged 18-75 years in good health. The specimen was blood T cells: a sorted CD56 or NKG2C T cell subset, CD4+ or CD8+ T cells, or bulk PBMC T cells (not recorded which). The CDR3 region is CAWKVGGFTGELFF. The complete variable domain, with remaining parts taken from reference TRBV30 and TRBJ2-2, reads SQTIHQWPATLVQPVGSPLSLECTVEGTSNPNLYWYRQAAGRGLQLLFYSVGIGQISSEVPQNLSASRPQDRQFILSSKKLLLSDSGFYLCAWKVGGFTGELFFGEGSRLTVL.